The 26 T cell receptor beta chains presented below share a single source sample, sequenced in a study of blood T cell repertoires in COVID-19. This table comes from immunoSEQ multiplex PCR, and its TCRdb copy is limited to in-frame clones, with some not included. Among a few hundred thousand clones listed, 90% were seen once. The material sequenced was PBMCs or T cells enriched from blood (not recorded which). These TCRs come from a woman aged 18-35 years with acute COVID-19.

This clone was found a few times. This chain joins TRBV28 and TRBJ2-5, with 9 bases identical to TRBD2. V lost 1 base and J lost 4; bases outside the gene matches: 7. Per germline, CDR1 MDHEN and CDR2 SYDVKM. This CDR3 has 16 amino acids. The CDR3 DNA reads as TGTGCCAGCAGTTTATTCGGTAGCGGGAGAGGAGAGACCCAGTACTTC. Protein sequence: CASSLFGSGRGETQYF.

The V and J genes are TRBV6-5 and TRBJ2-7; 10 positions match TRBD2. The CDR3 is 15 residues long. From germline, CDR1 is MNHEY and CDR2 SVGAGI. Trimming took 6 bases from V and 4 from J; bases not matched to a gene: 9. CDR3 sequence (DNA): TGTGCCAGCAGGTCCCCGGGACTAGCGTATTACGAGCAGTACTTC. Amino acids: CASRSPGLAYYEQYF.

This chain connects TRBV19 to TRBJ1-5; D call uncertain. There are 12 residues in the CDR3. Trimming took 6 bases from V and 9 from J, leaving 12 bases between them. CDR1 is LNHDA and CDR2 is SQIVND in the germline V gene (reference sequence). The CDR3 loop reads CASSPLVGPQHF. In DNA form, the CDR3 reads TGTGCCAGTAGCCCTCTAGTAGGGCCCCAGCATTTT.

The genes are TRBV3-1 (or the pseudogene TRBV3-2) and TRBJ1-5; D call uncertain. This CDR3 has 15 amino acids. Trimming took 0 bases from V and 3 from J, leaving 9 bases between them. Germline loops: CDR1 LGHDT, CDR2 YNNKEL (reference sequence). CDR3 DNA sequence: TGTGCCAGCAGCCAAGACAGGCGCAACAATCAGCCCCAGCATTTT. It yields the protein CASSQDRRNNQPQHF.

The sample holds many counts of this clone. The same CDR3 also results from other DNA sequences found in this sample. The chain carries TRBV7-3 and TRBJ2-5; TRBD2 matches at 7 bases. J was trimmed by 5 bases and V by 0 bases; bases with no gene match: 0. Germline V gene sequence: CDR1 SGHTA, CDR2 FQGTGA. CDR3 length: 13 residues. The CDR3 here is CASSLTGGETQYF. DNA of the CDR3: TGTGCCAGCAGCTTAACGGGAGGGGAGACCCAGTACTTC.

This clone was detected only once. The rearrangement uses TRBV28 and TRBJ2-2; D not resolved. V lost 2 bases and J lost 2, with 6 bases in between. Germline loops: CDR1 MDHEN, CDR2 SYDVKM. The CDR3 totals 14 residues. CDR3: CASSLNSNTGELFF. The CDR3 nucleotides read TGTGCCAGCAGTTTAAACAGTAACACCGGGGAGCTGTTTTTT.

V gene TRBV4-3 combines with J gene TRBJ2-5; 10 bases agree with TRBD2. The CDR3 consists of 17 residues. Looked up from germline, CDR1 is LGHNA and CDR2 is YSLEER. Trimming took 4 bases from V and 5 from J; bases not matched to a gene: 13. Here the CDR3 reads CASSPDLAGVFGETQYF. As DNA, the CDR3 is TGCGCCAGCAGCCCAGATCTAGCGGGAGTATTCGGGGAGACCCAGTACTTC.

This chain connects TRBV18 to TRBJ1-1; a weak D match, TRBD1 (6 bases). This CDR3 has 16 residues. Trimming took 1 base from V and 1 from J, leaving 13 bases between them. Looked up from germline, CDR1 is KGHSH and CDR2 is LQKENI. CDR3: CASSPLLWDKNTEAFF. The CDR3 DNA sequence: TGTGCCAGCTCACCACTTCTGTGGGACAAGAACACTGAAGCTTTCTTT.

The chain recombines TRBV19 with TRBJ1-2; no clear D. Germline V gene data show CDR1 as LNHDA and CDR2 as SQIVND (reference sequence). The CDR3 length is 13 residues. V lost 7 bases to trimming and J lost 3 bases, with 12 bases between them. Written as DNA, the CDR3 is TGTGCCAGTAAAATGGGCACTGACTATGGCTACACCTTC. Translating gives CASKMGTDYGYTF.

V usage is TRBV30 and J usage is TRBJ1-5; TRBD1 might be the D (5 bases). With 3 bases removed from V and 5 bases from J, the gap between germline ends came to 11 bases. Germline V CDR1 and CDR2: GTSNPN, SVGIG (reference sequence). The CDR3 consists of 13 residues. The CDR3 DNA reads TGTGCCTGGAGCAGGGAATGGGATCAGCCCCAGCATTTT. Protein: CAWSREWDQPQHF. The full variable domain, rest sourced from reference TRBV30 and TRBJ1-5, is SQTIHQWPATLVQPVGSPLSLECTVEGTSNPNLYWYRQAAGRGLQLLFYSVGIGQISSEVPQNLSASRPQDRQFILSSKKLLLSDSGFYLCAWSREWDQPQHFGDGTRLSIL.

This clone was counted a few times. The chain has TRBV4-3 and TRBJ2-1; 11 bases are shared with TRBD2. From germline, CDR1 is LGHNA and CDR2 YSLEER. There are 16 residues in the CDR3. The V segment lost 0 bases and the J segment 6 bases; nucleotides outside the gene matches: 4. CDR3 amino acids: CASSQDGTSGLNEQFF. The CDR3 DNA reads TGCGCCAGCAGCCAAGACGGGACTAGCGGACTCAATGAGCAGTTCTTC.

The rearrangement links TRBV19 to TRBJ1-1; 9 nucleotides line up with TRBD1. Germline loops: CDR1 LNHDA, CDR2 SQIVND (reference sequence). The junction had 8 bases not matched to a gene; V was cut back by 1 base and J by 2 bases. The CDR3 consists of 17 residues. This CDR3 is CASSIGGQGLYNTEAFF. The CDR3 coding sequence is TGTGCCAGTAGTATAGGGGGACAGGGATTATACAACACTGAAGCTTTCTTT. Variable domain in full (rest from reference TRBV19 and TRBJ1-1): DGGITQSPKYLFRKEGQNVTLSCEQNLNHDAMYWYRQDPGQGLRLIYYSQIVNDFQKGDIAEGYSVSREKKESFPLTVTSAQKNPTAFYLCASSIGGQGLYNTEAFFGQGTRLTVV.

The rearrangement links TRBV6-5 to TRBJ2-1; the match to TRBD2 covers 11 bases. V was clipped by 4 bases and J by 6 bases; unmatched bases: 8. This CDR3 has 16 residues. The germline V gene has CDR1 MNHEY and CDR2 SVGAGI. CDR3 DNA: TGTGCCAGCAGTTCACTAGCGGGAGTAATGATCAATGAGCAGTTCTTC. Its translation: CASSSLAGVMINEQFF.

This chain links TRBV28 with TRBJ1-5; 9 bases align to TRBD1. J gave up 8 bases and V 2 bases, and 1 base lay outside the gene matches. Germline CDR1 is MDHEN and CDR2 is SYDVKM. CDR3 length: 13 residues. CDR3 region: CASSLTGGKPQHF. The CDR3 region has the DNA TGTGCCAGCAGTTTAACAGGGGGCAAGCCCCAGCATTTT.

V and J are TRBV14 and TRBJ2-5, with D possibly TRBD1 on 5 matching bases. Germline lookup yields CDR1 SGHDN and CDR2 FVKESK. Trimming removed 4 bases at V and 5 bases at J, with 11 bases between. The CDR3 has 13 residues. The CDR3 reads CASSPRVRETQYF. DNA of the CDR3: TGTGCCAGCAGCCCCAGGGTCCGGGAGACCCAGTACTTC.

J is TRBJ2-1 and V is TRBV7-2, with 9 positions matching TRBD1. The V gene end was trimmed by 3 bases and the J gene end by 7 bases; junction bases not matched to a gene: 7. Germline CDR1 is SGHTA and CDR2 is FQGNSA. The CDR3 has 15 residues. The DNA of the CDR3 is TGTGCCAGCAGCTTCCAGACAGGGGGTAGAAATGAGCAGTTCTTC. Its protein product is CASSFQTGGRNEQFF.

V is TRBV5-1 and J is TRBJ2-1; TRBD1 matches 9 bases. Germline CDR1 is SGHRS and CDR2 is YFSETQ. The CDR3 is 16 residues long. Trimming removed 2 bases from V and 7 bases from J; junction bases left unmatched: 10. The CDR3, as DNA: TGCGCCAGCAGCTTAGCCGGGACAGGGTCTCGGAATGAGCAGTTCTTC. It yields the protein CASSLAGTGSRNEQFF.

This clone was detected once. This rearrangement joins TRBV7-8 to TRBJ2-2; TRBD2 matches at 15 bases. The CDR3 contains 18 residues. V trimming: 5 bases; J trimming: 5 bases; junction bases outside the gene matches: 9. CDR1 SGHVS and CDR2 FQNEAQ come from the germline V gene. The CDR3, as DNA: TGTGCCAGCAGCCCAAAGGGGGGACTAGCGGGAGGTACCGGGGAGCTGTTTTTT. Amino acid sequence: CASSPKGGLAGGTGELFF.

The chain joins TRBV6-5 to TRBJ2-1; 10 bases match TRBD2. Trimming cost V 2 bases and J 7 bases; bases outside gene matches: 8. The CDR3 is 16 amino acids. The V gene's germline CDR1 is MNHEY and CDR2 SVGAGI. The chain's CDR3 is CASSYGIGTSVNEQFF. CDR3 sequence (DNA): TGTGCCAGCAGTTACGGGATCGGGACTAGCGTAAATGAGCAGTTCTTC.

This clone was counted a few times. The gene calls are TRBV27 and TRBJ2-2; TRBD1 aligns across 7 bases. CDR3 size: 18 residues. The germline CDR1 and CDR2 sequences are MNHEY and SMNVEV (reference sequence). Trimming removed 1 base from V and 1 base from J; junction bases left unmatched: 9. The CDR3: CASSLYHTGAMNTGELFF. The CDR3 DNA reads as TGTGCCAGCAGTTTATACCATACAGGGGCGATGAACACCGGGGAGCTGTTTTTT.

This sequence joins TRBV4-3 and TRBJ2-5; TRBD2 matches 7 bases. V lost 1 base and J lost 4; bases outside the gene matches: 3. Per the germline V gene, CDR1 is LGHNA and CDR2 is YSLEER. CDR3 length equals 14 residues. CDR3 sequence (DNA): TGCGCCAGCAGCCAAGCCGGGAGGCCAGAGACCCAGTACTTC. Amino acid sequence: CASSQAGRPETQYF.

This chain joins TRBV11-3 and TRBJ2-1; TRBD1 agrees at 7 bases. Germline V CDR1 and CDR2: SGHNT, YENEEA. CDR3 length equals 15 residues. The V gene end was trimmed by 3 bases and the J gene end by 5 bases; junction bases not matched to a gene: 7. The CDR3 region has the DNA TGTGCCAGCAGCTTGTGGGACAGCCCTAACAATGAGCAGTTCTTC. Protein sequence: CASSLWDSPNNEQFF.

The rearrangement links TRBV19 to TRBJ1-2; 8 nucleotides line up with TRBD1. This CDR3 comprises 13 residues. From germline, CDR1 is LNHDA and CDR2 SQIVND (reference sequence). V lost 11 bases to trimming and J lost 2 bases; unmatched junction nucleotides: 7. CDR3 nucleotides: TGTGCCGCATCATGGACAGGGAACTATGGCTACACCTTC. The encoded protein is CAASWTGNYGYTF.

This clone was picked up a small number of times. The genes are TRBV28 and TRBJ1-1, with a tentative D call TRBD1 (6 bases). Germline CDR1 is MDHEN and CDR2 is SYDVKM. There are 16 residues in the CDR3. The germline V and J ends were trimmed by 5 bases and 4 bases, with 20 bases remaining between them. CDR3 sequence: CASSDWGRGGSTEAFF. The CDR3 DNA sequence: TGTGCCAGCAGTGACTGGGGGCGCGGGGGGAGCACTGAAGCTTTCTTT.

This clone was picked up a small number of times. Here the CDR3 reads CAWSVLGEVYNEQFF. CDR3 coding DNA: TGTGCCTGGAGTGTACTCGGGGAGGTTTACAATGAGCAGTTCTTC. V is TRBV30 and J is TRBJ2-1; perhaps TRBD2 as D (6 bases). Germline lookup yields CDR1 GTSNPN and CDR2 SVGIG (reference sequence). V was clipped by 0 bases and J by 4 bases, with 13 bases between them. The CDR3 runs to 15 residues.

The rearrangement joins TRBV5-6 to TRBJ1-2, with 8 positions matching TRBD1. The CDR3 sequence is 16 residues long. Germline CDR1 SGHDT, CDR2 YYEEEE. Trimming took 0 bases from V and 6 from J; bases not matched to a gene: 10. The CDR3 DNA reads TGTGCCAGCAGCTTGGGCCCGCGGACAGGGACTAATGGCTACACCTTC. It codes for CASSLGPRTGTNGYTF.